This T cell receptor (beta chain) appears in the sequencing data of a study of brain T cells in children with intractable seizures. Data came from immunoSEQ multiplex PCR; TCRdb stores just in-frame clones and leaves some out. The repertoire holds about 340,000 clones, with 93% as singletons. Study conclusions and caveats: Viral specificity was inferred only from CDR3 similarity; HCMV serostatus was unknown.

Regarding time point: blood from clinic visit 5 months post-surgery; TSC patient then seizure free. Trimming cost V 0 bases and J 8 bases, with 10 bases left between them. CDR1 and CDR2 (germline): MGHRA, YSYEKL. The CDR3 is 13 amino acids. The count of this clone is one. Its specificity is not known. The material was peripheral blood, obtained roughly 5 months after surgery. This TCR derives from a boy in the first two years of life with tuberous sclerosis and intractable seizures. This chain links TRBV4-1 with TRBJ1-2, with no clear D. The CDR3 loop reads CASSQDGGGGYTF. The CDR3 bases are TGCGCCAGCAGCCAAGATGGCGGTGGCGGCTACACCTTC.